A selection of T cell receptor beta chains follows, all from one sample in a study of T cells in Graves' hyperthyroidism and ophthalmopathy. Each CDR3 protein is one row after TCRdb ran MiXCR on the multiplex PCR reads. The table has 550,000 to 700,000 distinct CDR3 sequences, under 60% seen once; the top ten hold around 20%. Sequenced input: peripheral blood or thyroid tissue (not recorded which). The receptors were sampled from an adult woman with Graves' disease, either hyperthyroidism or ophthalmopathy (not recorded which). Each CDR3 is given with its conserved first and last residue. Each record gives: V gene, D gene, J gene, clone size, CDR3 protein, CDR3 DNA. A D gene is named only where the DNA matches it firmly. For some rows the clone size is stated as once, few or many, or as a class when expanded; others skip it.

v_gene: TRBV7-2; d_gene: NA; j_gene: TRBJ1-2; abundance: many; CDR3aa: CASSIQGYGYTF; CDR3nt: TGTGCCAGCAGCATACAGGGATATGGCTACACCTTC
v_gene: TRBV25-1; d_gene: TRBD2; j_gene: TRBJ2-5; abundance: NA; CDR3aa: CASSNLAGQETQYF; CDR3nt: TGTGCCAGCAGCAATCTAGCGGGGCAAGAGACCCAGTACTTC
v_gene: TRBV2; d_gene: NA; j_gene: TRBJ2-5; abundance: NA; CDR3aa: CASTPPGPGRMTQYF; CDR3nt: TGTGCCAGCACGCCCCCGGGCCCGGGGAGAATGACCCAGTACTTC
v_gene: TRBV11-2; d_gene: NA; j_gene: TRBJ2-3; abundance: NA; CDR3aa: CASSRTGASNQPQYF; CDR3nt: TGTGCCAGCAGCCGGACGGGGGCTAGCAATCAGCCCCAGTATTTT
v_gene: TRBV7-8; d_gene: NA; j_gene: TRBJ1-1; abundance: many; CDR3aa: CASSLMGWGPGTAGTEAFF; CDR3nt: TGTGCCAGCAGCTTGATGGGGTGGGGGCCGGGGACCGCGGGCACTGAAGCTTTCTTT
v_gene: TRBV7-3; d_gene: TRBD2; j_gene: TRBJ2-2; abundance: NA; CDR3aa: CASSPAFGLAGGPSGELFF; CDR3nt: TGTGCCAGCAGCCCTGCCTTCGGACTAGCGGGAGGGCCCTCGGGGGAGCTGTTTTTT
v_gene: TRBV7-9; d_gene: NA; j_gene: TRBJ2-2; abundance: few; CDR3aa: CASSPKGTGELFF; CDR3nt: TGTGCCAGCAGCCCCAAGGGCACCGGGGAGCTGTTTTTT
v_gene: TRBV5-4; d_gene: NA; j_gene: TRBJ1-1; abundance: NA; CDR3aa: CASSLPSQGNTEAFF; CDR3nt: TGTGCCAGCAGCTTGCCCTCTCAGGGGAACACTGAAGCTTTCTTT
v_gene: TRBV19; d_gene: TRBD1; j_gene: TRBJ1-2; abundance: many; CDR3aa: CASSRQGVFYGYTF; CDR3nt: TGTGCCAGTAGTAGGCAGGGGGTATTCTATGGCTACACCTTC
v_gene: TRBV19; d_gene: NA; j_gene: TRBJ1-5; abundance: many; CDR3aa: CASSIGDQPQHF; CDR3nt: TGTGCCAGTAGTATAGGGGATCAGCCCCAGCATTTT
v_gene: TRBV2; d_gene: NA; j_gene: TRBJ1-2; abundance: NA; CDR3aa: CASTLGGGNYGYTF; CDR3nt: TGTGCCAGCACCTTGGGAGGGGGAAACTATGGCTACACCTTC
v_gene: TRBV7-9; d_gene: NA; j_gene: TRBJ1-2; abundance: NA; CDR3aa: CASSYTGNYGYTF; CDR3nt: TGTGCCAGCAGCTACACAGGGAACTATGGCTACACCTTC
v_gene: TRBV27; d_gene: NA; j_gene: TRBJ2-7; abundance: NA; CDR3aa: CALSDPCYEQYF; CDR3nt: TGTGCCCTCTCGGACCCTTGCTACGAGCAGTACTTC
v_gene: TRBV7-9; d_gene: NA; j_gene: TRBJ2-7; abundance: NA; CDR3aa: CASSSHVGGEQYF; CDR3nt: TGTGCCAGCTCGTCCCACGTCGGGGGCGAGCAGTACTTC
v_gene: TRBV2; d_gene: TRBD1; j_gene: TRBJ1-1; abundance: NA; CDR3aa: CAGSARGITEALF; CDR3nt: TGTGCCGGCAGTGCCAGGGGGATCACTGAAGCTCTCTTT
v_gene: TRBV10-2; d_gene: NA; j_gene: TRBJ1-1; abundance: NA; CDR3aa: CASQHLRMNTEAFF; CDR3nt: TGCGCCAGCCAACACCTCCGCATGAACACTGAAGCTTTCTTT
v_gene: TRBV2; d_gene: TRBD2; j_gene: TRBJ2-1; abundance: few; CDR3aa: CASSELAANEQFF; CDR3nt: TGTGCCAGCAGTGAACTAGCGGCCAATGAGCAGTTCTTC
v_gene: TRBV5-1; d_gene: NA; j_gene: TRBJ1-2; abundance: NA; CDR3aa: CASSLDRANYGYTF; CDR3nt: TGCGCCAGCAGCTTGGACAGGGCTAACTATGGCTACACCTTC
v_gene: TRBV7-2; d_gene: NA; j_gene: TRBJ1-5; abundance: once; CDR3aa: CASSLGFLAQPQHF; CDR3nt: TGTGCCAGCAGCTTAGGATTTTTGGCTCAGCCCCAGCATTTT
v_gene: TRBV25-1; d_gene: TRBD1; j_gene: TRBJ1-1; abundance: few; CDR3aa: CASSDTQGRTEAFF; CDR3nt: TGTGCCAGCAGTGACACACAGGGGAGGACTGAAGCTTTCTTT